This T cell receptor (beta chain) was captured by sequencing in a study of T cells after somatic rescue of genetic block (dated by TCRdb to the early 2020s). At the level of the whole study: What the study looked at was long-term robustness, specifically in a T-cell system that came about through somatic rescue of a genetic block in T-cell development.

CDR3 length: 15 amino acids, cysteine to phenylalanine. CDR3 DNA only is kept here, 45 bases in frame from base 1. The V end loses 0 bases and the J end loses 1 base, and a stretch of 6 bases separates them. According to the germline V gene, CDR1 reads MNHEY and CDR2 reads SVGAGI. As regards this clone: The antigen this receptor binds is unknown. No much larger clone exists at a distance of one base, and base qualities are not known.

Library generation was performed with the immunoSEQ multiplex PCR assay. Held by TCRdb, this immuneACCESS table contains in-frame sequences only and omits some clones. Under half of the omission traces to an unresolved V gene where checked; the cause of the rest is unknown. The sample yields about 110,000 clones; 90% to 95% were counted once. Jointly, the top ten make up about 1.5% of the sample. The TCR comes from a woman younger than 35. The material sequenced was peripheral blood mononuclear cells (PBMCs). The chain was built from TRBV6-5 and TRBJ2-2; there is no confident call for the D gene. CDR3 region: CASSYSPGNTGELFF. The nucleotide sequence reads TGTGCCAGCAGTTACTCGCCAGGGAACACCGGGGAGCTGTTTTTT.